This TCR beta chain comes out of a study of human T cells and chemical hapten exposure. Noted time point: patch test 1, 2 weeks after DPC sensitization. Regarding treatment: therapeutic diphenylcyclopropenone sensitization with weekly scalp DPC. Looked up from germline, CDR1 is SEHNR and CDR2 is FQNEAQ (reference sequence). The CDR3 has 15 residues. V gave up 3 bases and J gave up 4 bases; unmatched junction bases: 5. TCRdb reanalysed the RACE reads using MiXCR and keeps one entry per CDR3 protein. The sample lists roughly 360,000 distinct CDR3 sequences; approximately 5.1% were seen once. This clonotype was sampled from a woman in her fifties or sixties with alopecia areata. Some clones in this sample may be carry-over from other donors' samples. The V and J genes are TRBV7-9 and TRBJ2-5; TRBD1 aligns across 10 bases. Sample: whole blood, taken in connection with sensitization to the hapten diphenylcyclopropenone (DPC). As DNA, the CDR3 is TGTGCCAGCAGCTTGGGGACAGGGGTTGGAGAGACCCAGTACTTC. Encoded protein: CASSLGTGVGETQYF.